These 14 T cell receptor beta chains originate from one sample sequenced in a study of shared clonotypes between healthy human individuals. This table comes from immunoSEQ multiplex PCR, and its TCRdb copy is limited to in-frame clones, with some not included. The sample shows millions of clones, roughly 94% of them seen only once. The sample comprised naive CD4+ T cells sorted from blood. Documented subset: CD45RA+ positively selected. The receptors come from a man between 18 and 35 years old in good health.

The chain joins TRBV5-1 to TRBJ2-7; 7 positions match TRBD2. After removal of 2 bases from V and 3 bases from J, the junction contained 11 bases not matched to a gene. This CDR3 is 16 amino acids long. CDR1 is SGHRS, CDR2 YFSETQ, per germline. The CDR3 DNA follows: TGCGCCAGCAGCTTCGAACTAGCGTCGAATGGCTACGAGCAGTACTTC. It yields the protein CASSFELASNGYEQYF.

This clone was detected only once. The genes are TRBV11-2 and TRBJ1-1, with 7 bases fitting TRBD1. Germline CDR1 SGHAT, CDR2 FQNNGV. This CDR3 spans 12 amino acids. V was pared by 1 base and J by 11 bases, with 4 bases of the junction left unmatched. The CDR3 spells CASSLGDRAAFF. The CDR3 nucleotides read TGTGCCAGCAGCTTAGGCGACAGGGCCGCTTTCTTT.

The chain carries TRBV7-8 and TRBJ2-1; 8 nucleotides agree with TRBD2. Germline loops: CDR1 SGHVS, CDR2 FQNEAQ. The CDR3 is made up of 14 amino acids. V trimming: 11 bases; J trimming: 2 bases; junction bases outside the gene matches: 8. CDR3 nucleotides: TGTGCCGGTTCCGGGACTAGTCCCTACAATGAGCAGTTCTTC. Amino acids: CAGSGTSPYNEQFF.

The CDR3 here is CASSAGGSKGEQYF. CDR3 bases: TGCGCCAGCAGTGCCGGGGGCTCAAAGGGCGAGCAGTACTTC. This rearrangement joins TRBV10-1 to TRBJ2-7; D is perhaps TRBD1 or TRBD2 (6 bases each). The V gene lost 4 bases and the J gene lost 6 bases, with 16 bases spanning the gap. The CDR3 length is 14 residues. CDR1 is WNHNN and CDR2 is SYGVQD in the germline V gene (reference sequence).

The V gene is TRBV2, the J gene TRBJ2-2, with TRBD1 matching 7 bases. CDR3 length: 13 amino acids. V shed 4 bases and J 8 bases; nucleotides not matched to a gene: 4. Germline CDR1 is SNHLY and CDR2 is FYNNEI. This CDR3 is CASSGQGYGELFF. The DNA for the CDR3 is TGTGCCAGCAGTGGACAGGGCTATGGGGAGCTGTTTTTT.

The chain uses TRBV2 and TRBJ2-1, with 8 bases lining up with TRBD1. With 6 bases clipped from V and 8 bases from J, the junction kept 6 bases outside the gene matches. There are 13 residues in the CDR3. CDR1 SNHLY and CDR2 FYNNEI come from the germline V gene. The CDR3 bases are TGTGCCAGCAGCCAGACAGGGGACCATGAGCAGTTCTTC. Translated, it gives CASSQTGDHEQFF.

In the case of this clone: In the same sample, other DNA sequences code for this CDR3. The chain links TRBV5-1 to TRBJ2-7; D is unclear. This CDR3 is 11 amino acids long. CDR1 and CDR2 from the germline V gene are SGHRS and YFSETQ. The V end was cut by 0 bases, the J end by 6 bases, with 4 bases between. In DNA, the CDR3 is TGCGCCAGCAGCTTGGCCGGCGAGCAGTACTTC. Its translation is CASSLAGEQYF.

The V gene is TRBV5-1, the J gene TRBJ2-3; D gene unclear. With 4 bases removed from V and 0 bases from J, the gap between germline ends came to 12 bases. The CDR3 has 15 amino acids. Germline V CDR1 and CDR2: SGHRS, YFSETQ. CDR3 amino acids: CASSPTDGSTDTQYF. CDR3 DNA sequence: TGCGCCAGCAGCCCTACCGACGGGAGCACAGATACGCAGTATTTT.

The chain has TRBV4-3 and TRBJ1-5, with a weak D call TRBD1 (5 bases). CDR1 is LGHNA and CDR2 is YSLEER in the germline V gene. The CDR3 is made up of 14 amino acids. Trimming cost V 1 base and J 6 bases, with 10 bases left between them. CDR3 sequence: CASSQGHGGQPQHF. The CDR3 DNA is TGCGCCAGCAGCCAAGGCCACGGGGGTCAGCCCCAGCATTTT.

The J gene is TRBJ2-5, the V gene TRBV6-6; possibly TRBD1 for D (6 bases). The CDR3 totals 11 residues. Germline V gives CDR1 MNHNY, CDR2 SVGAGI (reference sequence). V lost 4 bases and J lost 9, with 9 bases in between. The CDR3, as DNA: TGTGCCAGCAGTTCACAGGGTCCCCAGTACTTC. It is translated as CASSSQGPQYF.

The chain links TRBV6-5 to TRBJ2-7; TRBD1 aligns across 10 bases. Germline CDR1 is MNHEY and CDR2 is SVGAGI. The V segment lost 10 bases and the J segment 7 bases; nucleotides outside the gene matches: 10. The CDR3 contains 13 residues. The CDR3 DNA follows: TGTGCCACCCTACCGGGACAGGGGTTAGAGCAGTACTTC. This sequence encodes CATLPGQGLEQYF.

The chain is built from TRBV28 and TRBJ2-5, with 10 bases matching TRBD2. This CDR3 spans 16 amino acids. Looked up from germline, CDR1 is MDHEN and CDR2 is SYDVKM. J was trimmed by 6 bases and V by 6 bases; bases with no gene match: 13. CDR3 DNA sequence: TGTGCCAGCAGCCCGAGCGGGGGGGCGCTTAGAAAGACCCAGTACTTC. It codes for CASSPSGGALRKTQYF.

The CDR3 bases are TGCAGCGTTGAAGACCGGACAGACCGCGCGAACACCGGGGAGCTGTTTTTT. Translated, it gives CSVEDRTDRANTGELFF. The chain carries TRBV29-1 and TRBJ2-2; D is perhaps TRBD1 (6 bases). Trimming cost V 0 bases and J 0 bases, with 14 bases left between them. The CDR3 has 17 amino acids. Germline V CDR1 and CDR2: SQVTM, ANQGSEA.

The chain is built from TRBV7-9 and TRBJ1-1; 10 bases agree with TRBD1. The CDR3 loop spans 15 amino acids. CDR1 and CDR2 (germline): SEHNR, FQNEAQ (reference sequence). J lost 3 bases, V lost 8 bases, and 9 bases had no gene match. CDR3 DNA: TGTGCCAGCCATAAGGGGACAGGGGTGGACACTGAAGCTTTCTTT. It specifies CASHKGTGVDTEAFF.